The clone carrying this T cell receptor beta chain was found many times. What it binds is not known. The ends were cut back, 6 bases at V and 8 bases at J, with 11 bases in the middle. In germline, CDR1 is SNHLY, CDR2 FYNNEI. This CDR3 spans 12 amino acids. Since all of the isolated RNA was reverse transcribed, expressed TCRB transcripts were what got sequenced. Here immunoSEQ multiplex PCR was the method, and the copy in TCRdb shows in-frame clones only, minus some. The table lists about 220,000 clones, approximately 11% of them singletons, with 1% to 1.5% in the top ten. The data originate from a study of beta chain features in type 1 diabetes. As for the study in general: Cells sorted and examined across all samples totaled roughly 98 million. General study results and limits: Researchers cautioned that cDNA sequencing could over-represent cells with high TCR expression.

The sequenced material came from central memory CD4+ T cells from blood. The TCR sequence derives from a man aged 18 to 30 in good health. The chain has TRBV2 and TRBJ2-1, with a tentative D call TRBD2 (6 bases). The CDR3 spells CASRPSSDEQFF. CDR3 nucleotide sequence: TGTGCCAGCAGACCCTCTAGCGATGAGCAGTTCTTC.